The source of this TCR beta chain is a study of blood T cell repertoires in COVID-19. Whole-study context: Acute and convalescent COVID-19 samples came from the United States, Italy and Spain. PBMCs, B-cell-depleted T cells, or T cells were the source of the cDNA or gDNA that made up the material.

Methods used by the authors: Estimated nucleated cell counts came from reference gene primer amplification. Some clones are missing from TCRdb's copy, which holds only in-frame ones; the method was immunoSEQ multiplex PCR. V, J and clone size are taken as reported in that table, and D and trimming were inferred from the DNA itself. The profile shows under 100,000 clones, 80% to 90% of them singletons. Per the germline V gene, CDR1 is MNHEY and CDR2 is SMNVEV (reference sequence). CDR3 length: 15 amino acids. The germline V and J ends were trimmed by 3 bases and 1 base, with 11 bases remaining between them.

The sequence was collected from a human donor in a cohort sampled during active COVID-19. Input material: peripheral blood. The chain links TRBV27 to TRBJ2-3, with TRBD2 as a possible D gene (7 bases). The chain's CDR3 is CASSLLGGRTDTQYF. The DNA of the CDR3 is TGTGCCAGCAGTTTGTTGGGGGGGCGCACAGATACGCAGTATTTT.